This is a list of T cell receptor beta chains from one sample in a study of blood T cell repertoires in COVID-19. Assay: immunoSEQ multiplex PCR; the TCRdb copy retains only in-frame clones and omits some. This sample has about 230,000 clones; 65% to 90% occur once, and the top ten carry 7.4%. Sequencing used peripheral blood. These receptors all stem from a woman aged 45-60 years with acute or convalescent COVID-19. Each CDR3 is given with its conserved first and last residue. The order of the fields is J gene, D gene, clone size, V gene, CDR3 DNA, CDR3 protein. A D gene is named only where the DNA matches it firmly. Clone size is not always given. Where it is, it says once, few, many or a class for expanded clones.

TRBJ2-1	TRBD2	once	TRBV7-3	TGTGCCAGCAGCTTCTCGGGGGGGCCTTGGGATGAGCAGTTCTTC	CASSFSGGPWDEQFF
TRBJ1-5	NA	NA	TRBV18	TGTGCCAGCTCCCGCGAAAGGCCCAGGTGGGATCAGCCCCAGCATTTT	CASSRERPRWDQPQHF
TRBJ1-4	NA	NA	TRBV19	TGTGCCAGTGCGGGAACAACTAATGAAAAACTGTTTTTT	CASAGTTNEKLFF
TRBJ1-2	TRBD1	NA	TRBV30	TGTGCCTGGGGAACCAGGGGGCGGAGGCAGGGCTACACCTTC	CAWGTRGRRQGYTF
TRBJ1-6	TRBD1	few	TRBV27	TGTGCCAGCAGTCCCACCGGGACAGGGGGTTCACCCCTCCACTTT	CASSPTGTGGSPLHF
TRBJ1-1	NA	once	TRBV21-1	TGTGCCAGCAGCACCCATGATGGGGTCGACAGGGCGAACACTGAAGCTTTCTTT	CASSTHDGVDRANTEAFF
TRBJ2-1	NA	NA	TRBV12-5	TGTGCTAGTGGTTTGGGCGGGACAGCCTACAATGAGCAGTTCTTC	CASGLGGTAYNEQFF
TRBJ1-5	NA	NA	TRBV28	TGTGCCACGGGGGGGGGTGCCAATCAGCCCCAGCATTTT	CATGGGANQPQHF
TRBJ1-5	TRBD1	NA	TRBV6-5	TGTGCCAGCATGATGACAGGGGGGCGGGAGCCCCAGCATTTT	CASMMTGGREPQHF
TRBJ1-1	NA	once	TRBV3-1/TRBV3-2	TGTGCCAGCAGCCACCCCCAGGGGAGCAACACTGAAGCTTTCTTT	CASSHPQGSNTEAFF
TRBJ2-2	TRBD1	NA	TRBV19	TGTGCCAGTAGCCCCGGGACAGGATTTACCGGGGAGCTGTTTTTT	CASSPGTGFTGELFF
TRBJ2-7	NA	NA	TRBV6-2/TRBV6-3	TGTGCCAGCAGTTACTCTATGAGGCCCTACGAGCAGTACTTC	CASSYSMRPYEQYF
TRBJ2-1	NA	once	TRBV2	TGTGCCAGGTACACTCCGGGCTACAATGAGCAGTTCTTC	CARYTPGYNEQFF
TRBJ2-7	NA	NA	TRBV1	TGCACCAGCAGCCAAGGGCTCGAAATTTACGAGCAGTACTTC	CTSSQGLEIYEQYF
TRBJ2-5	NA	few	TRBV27	TGTGCCAGCAGTTCCCACCACGTCGGCCAAGAGACCCAGTACTTC	CASSSHHVGQETQYF
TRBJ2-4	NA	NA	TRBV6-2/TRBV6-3	TGTGCCAGCAGTGTGGGGGGGGCGCTCGGCAAAAACATTCAGTACTTC	CASSVGGALGKNIQYF
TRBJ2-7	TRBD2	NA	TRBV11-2	TGTGCCAGCAGCCACAGTAGCGGGACCTACGAGCAGTACTTC	CASSHSSGTYEQYF
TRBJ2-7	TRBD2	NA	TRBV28	TGTGCCAGCAGTCCCCGACTAGCGGAGGCCTACGAGCAGTACTTC	CASSPRLAEAYEQYF
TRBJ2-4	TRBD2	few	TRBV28	TGTGCCAGCATGGGAGAGCTAGGGACTAGCGGGAGTAACATTCAGTACTTC	CASMGELGTSGSNIQYF
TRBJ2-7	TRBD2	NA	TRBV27	TGTGCCAGCGTGGGGGGAGCGGGATTTGACGAGCAGTACTTC	CASVGGAGFDEQYF
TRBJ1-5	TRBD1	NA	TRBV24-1	TGTGCCACCTCGACAGGGAACAATCAGCCCCAGCATTTT	CATSTGNNQPQHF
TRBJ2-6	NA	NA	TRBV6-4	TGTGCCAGCAGTGCTGGGGGCCCACTCTCTGGGGCCAACGTCCTGACTTTC	CASSAGGPLSGANVLTF
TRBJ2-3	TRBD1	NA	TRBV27	TGTGCCAGCAGACAGATGCAGGGGGTGGCAGATACGCAGTATTTT	CASRQMQGVADTQYF
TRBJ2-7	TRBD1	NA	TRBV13	TGTGCCAGCAGCCTAAATCCGGGACAGGGTTACGAGCAGTACTTC	CASSLNPGQGYEQYF
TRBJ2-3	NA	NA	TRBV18	TGTGCCAGCTCACCACCCGGTACAGATACGCAGTATTTT	CASSPPGTDTQYF
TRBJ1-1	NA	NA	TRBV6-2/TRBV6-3	TGTGCCAGCAGTTACCTACAGGTGAACACTGAAGCTTTCTTT	CASSYLQVNTEAFF
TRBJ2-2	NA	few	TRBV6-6	TGTGCCAGCAGTTACACAGGGAGTGATACCGGGGAGCTGTTTTTT	CASSYTGSDTGELFF
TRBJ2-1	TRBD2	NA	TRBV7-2	TGTGCCAGCAGCTCCTACGGGACTAGCGGCTACAATGAGCAGTTCTTC	CASSSYGTSGYNEQFF
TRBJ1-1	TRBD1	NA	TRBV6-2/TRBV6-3	TGTGCCAGCAGTTACACAGGGGGGACTGAAGCTTTCTTT	CASSYTGGTEAFF
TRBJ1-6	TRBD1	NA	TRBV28	TGTGCCAGCAAGACAGGGACCTCCTATAATTCACCCCTCCACTTT	CASKTGTSYNSPLHF
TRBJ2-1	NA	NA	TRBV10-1	TGCGCCAGCAGTTATAGCGGCCGGCAAGACAATGAGCAGTTCTTC	CASSYSGRQDNEQFF
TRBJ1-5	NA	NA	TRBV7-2	TGTGCCAGCAGCTTAGAAGGGGCGCGTGGCAATCAGCCCCAGCATTTT	CASSLEGARGNQPQHF